The sequence of this TCR beta chain was determined in a study of shared clonotypes between healthy human individuals. Looked up from germline, CDR1 is SGHAT and CDR2 is FQNNGV. V lost 2 bases and J lost 0, with 5 bases in between. The CDR3 runs to 13 residues. Method: immunoSEQ multiplex PCR; TCRdb's copy keeps in-frame clones and lacks some. The data hold approximately 1,500,000 clones, with roughly 96% observed a single time. Donors were healthy HIV-negative adults without recently reported acute infections or vaccinations. This receptor was obtained from a man aged 25 to 40 in good health. The sample taken for sequencing was naive CD4+ T cells sorted from blood. The subset: CD45RA+ positively selected. The chain carries TRBV11-2 and TRBJ2-7; no clear D. The CDR3 nucleotides read TGTGCCAGCAGCTTAATAAGCTCCTACGAGCAGTACTTC. This encodes CASSLISSYEQYF. The entire variable domain, with the rest obtained from reference TRBV11-2 and TRBJ2-7, is as follows: EAGVAQSPRYKIIEKRQSVAFWCNPISGHATLYWYQQILGQGPKLLIQFQNNGVVDDSQLPKDRFSAERLKGVDSTLKIQPAKLEDSAVYLCASSLISSYEQYFGPGTRLTVT.